This TCR beta chain was sequenced in a study of CD8 T cells in Susac syndrome. The CDR3 has 14 residues. The germline V gene has CDR1 MGHRA and CDR2 YSYEKL. V was cut by 2 bases and J by 4 bases, with 11 bases left in between. This clonotype was detected only once. With random hexamers, 0.5 to 1 ug RNA was reverse transcribed. TCRdb reanalysed the immunoSEQ multiplex PCR reads using MiXCR and keeps one entry per CDR3 protein. The sample holds about 440,000 distinct CDR3 sequences; 85% are singletons and the top ten take roughly 0.11%. This clonotype was sampled from a human donor with multiple sclerosis. The genes are TRBV4-1 and TRBJ2-5; D perhaps matches TRBD1 (6 bases). Sequenced input: CD8+ T cells from PBMCs. DNA of the CDR3: TGCGCCAGCAGCCAATGGCCAGGGGCAGAGACCCAGTACTTC. This translates into CASSQWPGAETQYF.